This T cell receptor (beta chain) was obtained from a study of blood T cell repertoires in COVID-19. The assay was immunoSEQ multiplex PCR, and TCRdb's table has in-frame clones only and misses some. This sample carries about 240,000 clones, around nine tenths of them seen once, and the ten largest clones take roughly 10%. Germline CDR1 is SGHDT and CDR2 is YYEEEE. This CDR3 is 17 amino acids long. V lost 3 bases, J lost 5 bases, and 21 bases lay in between. This clone occurred once. Individuals drawn from about two dozen US areas were roughly 18 to 95 years old. The sample consisted of PBMCs or T cells enriched from blood (not recorded which). This receptor was obtained from a man between 35 and 55 years old who had recovered from COVID-19. V is TRBV5-6 and J is TRBJ2-1; maybe TRBD1 (6 bases). The CDR3 DNA is TGTGCCAGCAGCTCGACGGGGACAAGGGGCCTGAACAATGAGCAGTTCTTC. Amino acid sequence: CASSSTGTRGLNNEQFF.